Each of the 16 T cell receptor beta chains below was sequenced from the same sample in a study of control samples from healthy donors and cancer patients. Some clones are missing from TCRdb's copy, which holds only in-frame ones; the method was immunoSEQ multiplex PCR. The sample includes over 120,000 clones, about 90% seen only once; the top ten take roughly 3.2%. Input material: blood. The receptors were sampled from a man aged 25-40 years in good health.

This sequence joins TRBV4-1 and TRBJ1-1, with a weak D call TRBD1 (6 bases). V was clipped by 6 bases and J by 5 bases, with 10 bases between them. This CDR3 spans 12 amino acids. Looked up from germline, CDR1 is MGHRA and CDR2 is YSYEKL. CDR3 in amino acids: CASRQGWTEAFF. CDR3 DNA sequence: TGCGCCAGCAGACAGGGCTGGACTGAAGCTTTCTTT.

The chain links TRBV29-1 to TRBJ2-1, with a weak D call TRBD1 (5 bases). Germline CDR1 SQVTM, CDR2 ANQGSEA. The V end lost 0 bases, the J end lost 4 bases, and 7 bases lay between the germline ends. This CDR3 region has 13 residues. The CDR3 protein is CSVEDRTYNEQFF. As DNA, the CDR3 is TGCAGCGTTGAAGATCGGACATACAATGAGCAGTTCTTC.

The V call is TRBV2, the J call TRBJ1-6, with D maybe TRBD1 (5 bases). Trimming stripped 7 bases from V and 12 bases from J, with 10 bases between. The CDR3 runs 11 residues. Germline-derived CDR1 and CDR2 are SNHLY and FYNNEI. The CDR3 DNA sequence: TGTGCCAGCATGGGGGGGATACCCCTCCACTTT. Its protein is CASMGGIPLHF.

The chain recombines TRBV10-3 with TRBJ2-3; 13 bases fit TRBD2. This CDR3 is built from 17 residues. Germline V lookup: CDR1 ENHRY, CDR2 SYGVKD. After removal of 0 bases from V and 7 bases from J, the junction contained 7 bases not matched to a gene. Here the CDR3 DNA reads TGTGCCATCAGTGAGTCTTCACTAGCGGGGGGGAGCCATACGCAGTATTTT. Amino acids: CAISESSLAGGSHTQYF.

The V call is TRBV15, the J call TRBJ2-1; 14 positions agree with TRBD2. Germline V lookup: CDR1 LNHNV, CDR2 YYDKDF (reference sequence). This CDR3 region has 18 residues. Trimming cost V 1 base and J 2 bases; bases outside gene matches: 4. CDR3 nucleotide sequence: TGTGCCACCAGCAGAGGGACTAGCGGGGGGCGAACCTACAATGAGCAGTTCTTC. Translation gives CATSRGTSGGRTYNEQFF.

The rearrangement joins TRBV27 to TRBJ2-2; TRBD2 aligns across 7 bases. There are 14 residues in the CDR3. The ends lost 2 bases at V and 14 bases at J; junction bases unmatched: 11. The V gene's germline CDR1 is MNHEY and CDR2 SMNVEV (reference sequence). The CDR3 nucleotides are TGTGCCAGCAGTTTAGGAAGCGGGACCCATTTTCTGTTTTTT. Its protein product is CASSLGSGTHFLFF.

This sequence joins TRBV25-1 and TRBJ1-2; tentative D call: TRBD1 (6 bases). The CDR3 contains 13 residues. V shed 3 bases and J shed 7 bases, with 12 bases lying between them. Germline loops: CDR1 MGHDK, CDR2 SYGVNS. Here the CDR3 reads CASSEPGAVGYTF. CDR3 coding DNA: TGTGCCAGCAGTGAGCCGGGGGCGGTTGGCTACACCTTC.

The V call is TRBV5-4, the J call TRBJ2-1; D is unclear. V was trimmed by 0 bases and J by 8 bases, leaving 9 bases between them. Germline V CDR1 and CDR2: SGHNT, YYREEE (reference sequence). This CDR3 contains 13 residues. The CDR3 spells CASSLAPSYEQFF. DNA for the CDR3: TGTGCCAGCAGCTTGGCCCCAAGCTATGAGCAGTTCTTC.

The chain recombines TRBV7-3 with TRBJ2-2; D is uncertain. Trimming took off 5 bases at V and 2 bases at J, with 9 bases between the two ends. The germline CDR1 and CDR2 sequences are SGHTA and FQGTGA. This CDR3 region has 14 residues. CDR3 protein: CASSAGSNTGELFF. The DNA for the CDR3 is TGTGCCAGCAGCGCAGGTTCAAACACCGGGGAGCTGTTTTTT.

The chain carries TRBV7-7 and TRBJ2-3, with D possibly being TRBD2 (6 bases). CDR1 is SSHAT and CDR2 is FNYEAQ in the germline V gene (reference sequence). The CDR3 loop spans 15 amino acids. The V and J ends lost 1 base and 0 bases respectively, with 8 bases between them. CDR3 loop: CASSLDGGSTDTQYF. In DNA, the CDR3 is TGTGCCAGCAGCTTAGACGGGGGTAGCACAGATACGCAGTATTTT.

The gene calls are TRBV27 and TRBJ1-1; D unresolved. V gave up 5 bases and J gave up 1 base, with 11 bases separating them. Germline V gene sequence: CDR1 MNHEY, CDR2 SMNVEV (reference sequence). There are 14 residues in the CDR3. The CDR3 DNA reads TGTGCCAGCAGTCCCCTAGGACGGAACACTGAAGCTTTCTTT. It encodes CASSPLGRNTEAFF.

This chain uses TRBV28 with TRBJ1-1; TRBD1 aligns across 8 bases. The CDR3 runs 17 residues. Germline V CDR1 and CDR2: MDHEN, SYDVKM. V trimming: 1 base; J trimming: 1 base; junction bases outside the gene matches: 8. As DNA, the CDR3 is TGTGCCAGCAGTTTATTATCCGGGGGACAGGAGAACACTGAAGCTTTCTTT. Protein sequence: CASSLLSGGQENTEAFF. The whole variable domain, filled in from reference TRBV28 and TRBJ1-1, reads DVKVTQSSRYLVKRTGEKVFLECVQDMDHENMFWYRQDPGLGLRLIYFSYDVKMKEKGDIPEGYSVSREKKERFSLILESASTNQTSMYLCASSLLSGGQENTEAFFGQGTRLTVV.

The gene calls are TRBV12-3 or TRBV12-4 and TRBJ1-2; 8 nucleotides align to TRBD1. V trimming: 4 bases; J trimming: 8 bases; junction bases outside the gene matches: 6. This CDR3 is 13 amino acids long. The CDR3 protein is CASSSTGVGGYTF. DNA for the CDR3: TGTGCCAGCAGTTCGACAGGGGTTGGAGGCTACACCTTC.

In this sample, this clone turned up once. The chain couples TRBV5-1 to TRBJ2-1, with 11 bases matching TRBD2. The length of the CDR3 is 15 residues. The germline V gene has CDR1 SGHRS and CDR2 YFSETQ. V shed 4 bases and J 10 bases; nucleotides not matched to a gene: 10. CDR3 residues: CASSPVAGGLKEQFF. CDR3 nucleotides: TGCGCCAGCAGCCCGGTAGCGGGGGGGCTCAAAGAGCAGTTCTTC.

As for this clone: Other DNA sequences in the sample encode the same CDR3. This chain connects TRBV20-1 to TRBJ1-2; possibly TRBD1 for D (5 bases). V dropped 3 bases and J dropped 7 bases, with 9 bases sitting between them. The CDR3 spans 11 residues. CDR1 and CDR2 from the germline V gene are DFQATT and SNEGSKA (reference sequence). The CDR3 here is CSASGGVGYTF. The CDR3 nucleotides are TGCAGTGCTAGCGGGGGGGTTGGCTACACCTTC.

The chain has TRBV13 and TRBJ2-1; D might be TRBD2 (5 bases). With 0 bases removed from V and 12 bases from J, the gap between germline ends came to 9 bases. This CDR3 region has 12 residues. Germline values: CDR1 PRHDT, CDR2 FYEKMQ (reference sequence). CDR3 region: CASSLGGMGQFF. The CDR3 DNA follows: TGTGCCAGCAGCTTAGGCGGGATGGGGCAGTTCTTC.